The clone carrying this TCR beta chain was counted a few times. The antigen is unknown. These data originate in a study of T cells after yellow fever vaccination. Across the study: For low cell numbers, libraries were made with SMART-Seq v4 Ultra Low Input. Findings and caveats of the study: Primary-vaccination clones mostly resurfaced post-booster (about 95% CD4, 75% to 90% CD8).

This CDR3 contains 14 residues. Germline loops: CDR1 SGHTA, CDR2 FQGNSA. The junction had 10 bases not matched to a gene; V was cut back by 4 bases and J by 12 bases. Via MiXCR, TCRdb re-called the 5' RACE reads, giving one row per CDR3 protein. The data contain about 320,000 distinct CDR3 sequences, under 15% of them singletons. This clonotype originated in a man between 18 and 29 years old who received the YFV17D yellow fever vaccine. V gene TRBV7-2 combines with J gene TRBJ2-1; 9 nucleotides match TRBD2. The source was CD4+ T cells sorted from PBMCs, collected 15 days after the yellow fever booster vaccination. CDR3 protein: CASSSGLARRWQFF. The CDR3 nucleotides read TGTGCCAGCAGCTCAGGACTAGCGAGACGATGGCAGTTCTTC. The full variable domain, completed using reference TRBV7-2 and TRBJ2-1, is GAGVSQSPSNKVTEKGKDVELRCDPISGHTALYWYRQSLGQGLEFLIYFQGNSAPDKSGLPSDRFSAERTGGSVSTLTIQRTQQEDSAVYLCASSSGLARRWQFFGPGTRLTVL.